The clone carrying this T cell receptor beta chain was found once. In the original workflow: Amplified reference gene primers provided the basis for estimating nucleated cell counts. The table came from immunoSEQ multiplex PCR; TCRdb's copy has only in-frame clones and leaves some out. D and trimming were read from the DNA, whereas the V and J calls and clone size are those reported in that table. The sample has 120,000 to 150,000 clones, roughly 80% seen once. This specimen comes from a study of blood T cell repertoires in COVID-19. Study as a whole: Sources were T cells, B-cell-depleted T cells, or PBMCs; the material itself was cDNA or gDNA.

The germline V gene encodes CDR1 SGHDT and CDR2 YYEEEE. V was cut by 3 bases and J by 1 base, with 22 bases left in between. This CDR3 spans 18 amino acids. Sequenced: peripheral blood. This clonotype was sampled from a woman of 80 years or more in a cohort sampled during active or convalescent COVID-19. The chain uses TRBV5-6 and TRBJ1-2; TRBD1 might be the D (6 bases). CDR3 sequence reads: CASSSALGWGRNNYGYTF. The CDR3 DNA sequence: TGTGCCAGCAGCTCGGCCTTGGGTTGGGGGCGGAATAACTATGGCTACACCTTC.